This T cell receptor (beta chain) was identified during a study of CD8 T cells in ankylosing spondylitis. Study-level findings and limits: What appeared characteristic of ankylosing spondylitis blood was a TCR beta motif of fewer than ten highly homologous variants.

Germline lookup yields CDR1 LGHDT and CDR2 YNNKEL (reference sequence). The CDR3 is made up of 15 amino acids. The V segment lost 5 bases and the J segment 4 bases; nucleotides outside the gene matches: 8. From the 5' RACE reads, TCRdb called clonotypes with MiXCR, one entry per CDR3 protein. The table has some 250,000 distinct CDR3 sequences, around 25% seen once; the top ten hold 0.5% to 0.65%. Of note for this clonotype: Its antigen is unidentified.

The sample taken for sequencing was blood, either unsorted or a sorted T cell fraction (not recorded which). The J gene is TRBJ2-7, the V gene TRBV3-1, with 10 bases lining up with TRBD2. The source is a male donor with ankylosing spondylitis or in good health (not recorded which). The CDR3 DNA reads as TGTGCCAGCAGCTGGACTCTAGCGGGAGATTACGAGCAGTACTTC. Protein product: CASSWTLAGDYEQYF.